The sequence of this TCR beta chain was determined in a study of blood T cell repertoires in COVID-19. Study in general: From T cells, B-cell-depleted T cells, or PBMCs came the material, which was cDNA or gDNA.

In the original workflow: Amplifying reference gene primers gave estimates of nucleated cell counts. Clones were sequenced by immunoSEQ multiplex PCR, and TCRdb holds only the in-frame ones, with some missing. V, J and clone size derive from that table, while D and trimming were established from the DNA sequence. The sample includes around 60,000 clones, about 74% of them seen just once. CDR3 length: 15 amino acids. Germline V CDR1 and CDR2: WSHSY, SAAADI. V shed 10 bases and J shed 3 bases, with 22 bases lying between them. The clonotype originates from a woman older than 75 with acute or convalescent COVID-19. The V and J genes are TRBV10-2 and TRBJ2-7, with a weak D call TRBD1 (6 bases). The source material was peripheral blood. The CDR3 region is CATSLGQRTGYEQYF. The CDR3 DNA reads as TGCGCCACTTCGCTCGGACAGAGGACTGGCTACGAGCAGTACTTC.